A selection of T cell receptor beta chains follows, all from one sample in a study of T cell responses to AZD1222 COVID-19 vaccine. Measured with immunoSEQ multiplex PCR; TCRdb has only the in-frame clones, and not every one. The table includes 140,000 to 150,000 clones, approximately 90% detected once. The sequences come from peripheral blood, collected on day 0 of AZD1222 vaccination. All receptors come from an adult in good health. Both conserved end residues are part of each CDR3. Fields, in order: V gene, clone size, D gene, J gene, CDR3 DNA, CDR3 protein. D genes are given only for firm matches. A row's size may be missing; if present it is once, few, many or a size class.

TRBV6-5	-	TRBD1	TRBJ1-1	TGTGCCAGCAGCACCATGACAGGGATGAACACTGAAGCTTTCTTT	CASSTMTGMNTEAFF
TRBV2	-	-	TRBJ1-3	TGTGCCAGAAGATCTAGCTCTGGAAACACCATATATTTT	CARRSSSGNTIYF
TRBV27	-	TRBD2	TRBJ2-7	TGTGCCAGCAGGCTAACACCGGGACTAGCTAGATACAACGAGCAGTACTTC	CASRLTPGLARYNEQYF
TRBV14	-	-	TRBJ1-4	TGTGCCAGCAGCCCCCTCAACATACGGGGGTCAACTAATGAAAAACTGTTTTTT	CASSPLNIRGSTNEKLFF
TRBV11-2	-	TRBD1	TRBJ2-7	TGTGCCAGCAGCCGAGGGACAGAGCTATACGAGCAGTACTTC	CASSRGTELYEQYF
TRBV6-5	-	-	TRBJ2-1	TGTGCCAGCAGAACCGGGACTGCCACGTTCTTC	CASRTGTATFF
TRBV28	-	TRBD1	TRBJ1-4	TGTGCCAGCAGTTTGGATGGACAGGGCGTAGGTGAAAAACTGTTTTTT	CASSLDGQGVGEKLFF
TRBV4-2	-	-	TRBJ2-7	TGTGCCAGCAGCCAAGATACAGGGCTGTCGGGCGAGCAGTACTTC	CASSQDTGLSGEQYF
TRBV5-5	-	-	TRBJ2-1	TGTGCCAGCAGTTTAACAGGGATTTCCTACAATGAGCAGTTCTTC	CASSLTGISYNEQFF
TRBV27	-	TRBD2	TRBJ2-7	TGTGCCAGCAGTCGAAGCGGGAGGGCTGCCTACGAGCAGTACTTC	CASSRSGRAAYEQYF
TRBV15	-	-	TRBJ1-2	TGTGCCACCAGCAGAGATACTTTGGGGGGTTATGGCTACACCTTC	CATSRDTLGGYGYTF
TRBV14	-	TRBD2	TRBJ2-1	TGTGCCAGCAGCGACCGAGCGGGAAACCCACGTGGTGAGCAGTTCTTC	CASSDRAGNPRGEQFF
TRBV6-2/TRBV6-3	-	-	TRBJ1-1	TGTGCCAGCAGTCAACGCCGTGGGGGGGGCACTGAAGCTTTCTTT	CASSQRRGGGTEAFF
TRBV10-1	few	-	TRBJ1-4	TGCGCCAGCAGTGAGTCCCCCGGGACATATGAAAAACTGTTTTTT	CASSESPGTYEKLFF
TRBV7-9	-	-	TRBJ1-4	TGTGCCAGCAGCTTAGAGCCCCGGCAGGGCGGAACTAATGAAAAACTGTTTTTT	CASSLEPRQGGTNEKLFF
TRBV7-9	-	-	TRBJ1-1	TGTGCCAGCAGCTTAACGGCCGATAACACTGAAGCTTTCTTT	CASSLTADNTEAFF
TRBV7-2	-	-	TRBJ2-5	TGTGCCAGCAGCTTAGTTGCAGGGCGGGAGACCCAGTACTTC	CASSLVAGRETQYF
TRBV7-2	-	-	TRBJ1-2	TGTGCCAGCAGCTTACAGGGTCGGGACTATGGCTACACCTTC	CASSLQGRDYGYTF
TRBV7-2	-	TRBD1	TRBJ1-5	TGTGCCAGCAGCTTAAATCAGGGGGCGAAGCCCCAGCATTTT	CASSLNQGAKPQHF
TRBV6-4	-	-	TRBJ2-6	TGTGCCAGCAGTGACAGTGCCTCTGGGGCCAACGTCCTGACTTTC	CASSDSASGANVLTF
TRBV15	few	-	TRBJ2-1	TGTGCCACCAGCAGAGATATGAGGGGTGAGCAGTTCTTC	CATSRDMRGEQFF
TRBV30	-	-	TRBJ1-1	TGTGCCTGGAGTGTGAGGGGCCTAGAGGCCACTGAAGCTTTCTTT	CAWSVRGLEATEAFF
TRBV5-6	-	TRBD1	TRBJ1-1	TGTGCCAGCAGCTGGGGGACAGGGGGCTGGGCAACTGAAGCTTTCTTT	CASSWGTGGWATEAFF
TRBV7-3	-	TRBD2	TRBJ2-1	TGTGCCAGCAGCTTAACAAGTGGGAGCGGGATCGCCTACAATGAGCAGTTCTTC	CASSLTSGSGIAYNEQFF
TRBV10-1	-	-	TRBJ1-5	TGCGCCAGCAGTTTTGCCCGGGGAGGGCGCAATCAGCCCCAGCATTTT	CASSFARGGRNQPQHF
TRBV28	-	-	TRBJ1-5	TGTGCCAGCACGGCTAGGGGAAATCAGCCCCAGCATTTT	CASTARGNQPQHF
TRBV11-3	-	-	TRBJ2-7	TGTGCCAGCAGCCTCACGCAGGGGACGTACGAGCAGTACTTC	CASSLTQGTYEQYF